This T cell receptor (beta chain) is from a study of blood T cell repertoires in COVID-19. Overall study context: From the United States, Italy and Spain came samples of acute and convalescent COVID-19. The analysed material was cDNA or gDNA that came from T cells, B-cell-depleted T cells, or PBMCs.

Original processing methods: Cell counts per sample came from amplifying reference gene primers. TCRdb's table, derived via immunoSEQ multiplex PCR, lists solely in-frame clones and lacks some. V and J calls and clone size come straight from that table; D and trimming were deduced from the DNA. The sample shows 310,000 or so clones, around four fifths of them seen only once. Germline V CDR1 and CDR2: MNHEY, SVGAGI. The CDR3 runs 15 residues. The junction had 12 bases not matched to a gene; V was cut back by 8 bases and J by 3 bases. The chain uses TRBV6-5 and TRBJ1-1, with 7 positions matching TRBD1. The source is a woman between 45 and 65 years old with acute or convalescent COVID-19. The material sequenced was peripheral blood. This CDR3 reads CASGETGAGHTEAFF. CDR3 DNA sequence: TGTGCCAGCGGGGAAACAGGGGCCGGACACACTGAAGCTTTCTTT.